A single sample gave rise to the 15 T cell receptor beta chains below, sequenced in a study of control samples from healthy donors and cancer patients. This table comes from immunoSEQ multiplex PCR, and its TCRdb copy is limited to in-frame clones, with some not included. The sample has roughly 160,000 clones, around 94% seen once. Specimen: PBMCs. The source of these receptors is a man in his 60s with colorectal cancer.

J is TRBJ2-2 and V is TRBV13; either TRBD1 or TRBD2 may fit D (5 bases each). Trimming shortened V by 0 bases and J by 6 bases, and 8 bases separated the two germline ends. The CDR3 is 14 residues long. Germline assignment: CDR1 PRHDT and CDR2 FYEKMQ (reference sequence). In DNA form, the CDR3 reads TGTGCCAGCAGCTTAGGTCGGGGCCCCGGGGAGCTGTTTTTT. Translated: CASSLGRGPGELFF.

V and J are TRBV5-4 and TRBJ2-2; no definite D call. Germline V lookup: CDR1 SGHNT, CDR2 YYREEE (reference sequence). This CDR3 is 15 amino acids long. Trimming pared 4 bases from V and 1 base from J, leaving 11 bases between. CDR3 nucleotide sequence: TGTGCCAGCAGCGTTACCAATTTGAACACCGGGGAGCTGTTTTTT. Residues: CASSVTNLNTGELFF.

A word on this clone: Other DNA sequences in this sample translate to the same CDR3. In nucleotides, the CDR3 is TGTGCCAGCAGCTTAGCAGGGTCGGAGACCCAGTACTTC. This encodes CASSLAGSETQYF. The rearrangement joins TRBV7-9 to TRBJ2-5; no reliable D call. Trimming left V 0 bases short and J 5 bases short, with 7 bases between. Germline-derived CDR1 and CDR2 are SEHNR and FQNEAQ (reference sequence). The CDR3 is 13 amino acids.

CDR3 protein: CASSARQGNSGNTIYF. The DNA for the CDR3 is TGTGCCAGCAGCGCTCGACAGGGAAACTCTGGAAACACCATATATTTT. The chain has TRBV11-2 and TRBJ1-3, with 7 bases fitting TRBD1. V dropped 5 bases and J dropped 0; count of bases not matched to a gene: 7. CDR3 length equals 16 residues. CDR1 SGHAT and CDR2 FQNNGV come from the germline V gene.

This chain uses TRBV5-1 with TRBJ1-1; D is uncertain. CDR3 length: 15 amino acids. The ends were cut back, 0 bases at V and 4 bases at J, with 13 bases in the middle. The germline CDR1 and CDR2 sequences are SGHRS and YFSETQ. CDR3 loop: CASSLEGGMGTEAFF. The CDR3 nucleotides read TGCGCCAGCAGCTTGGAGGGAGGCATGGGCACTGAAGCTTTCTTT.

The chain employs TRBV7-8 and TRBJ1-5; a weak D match, TRBD1 (6 bases). Germline CDR1 reads SGHVS; CDR2 reads FQNEAQ. This CDR3 spans 17 amino acids. V lost 1 base to trimming and J lost 7 bases, with 20 bases between them. CDR3 in amino acids: CASSLERAGDGWQPQHF. The CDR3 DNA reads TGTGCCAGCAGCTTAGAAAGGGCAGGGGATGGCTGGCAGCCCCAGCATTTT.

CDR3 region: CSALRGFSNQPQHF. The CDR3 DNA sequence: TGCAGCGCCCTACGGGGGTTTAGCAATCAGCCCCAGCATTTT. V is TRBV29-1 and J is TRBJ1-5; tentatively, D is TRBD1 (5 bases). V was pared by 7 bases and J by 0 bases, with 13 bases between. Germline V gene lookup returns CDR1 SQVTM and CDR2 ANQGSEA. The CDR3 contains 14 residues.

CDR3 sequence (DNA): TGTGCCAGCAACCTACAGGGAACGAACACCGGGGAGCTGTTTTTT. Translation gives CASNLQGTNTGELFF. The chain recombines TRBV9 with TRBJ2-2; perhaps TRBD1 as D (6 bases). This CDR3 is built from 15 residues. The germline V gene has CDR1 SGDLS and CDR2 YYNGEE. Between the trimmed V and J ends, which lost 6 bases and 0 bases, there was a span of 12 bases.

The chain has TRBV27 and TRBJ2-1; D is possibly TRBD1 (6 bases). The V and J ends lost 6 bases and 5 bases respectively, with 26 bases between them. Germline V lookup: CDR1 MNHEY, CDR2 SMNVEV (reference sequence). The CDR3 extends over 18 amino acids. CDR3 in DNA: TGTGCCAGCAGACAAGACTTCCGTGGTAGCTGGGGGCACAATGAGCAGTTCTTC. Protein sequence: CASRQDFRGSWGHNEQFF.

The CDR3 spells CASSPKGYTEAFF. The CDR3 coding sequence is TGTGCCAGCAGCCCGAAGGGGTACACTGAAGCTTTCTTT. V gene TRBV6-6 combines with J gene TRBJ1-1; D might be TRBD1 (5 bases). CDR3 length: 13 residues. The V and J ends lost 6 bases and 3 bases respectively, with 11 bases between them. CDR1 and CDR2 (germline): MNHNY, SVGAGI (reference sequence).

The chain employs TRBV2 and TRBJ2-3; 13 nucleotides match TRBD2. Germline CDR1 SNHLY, CDR2 FYNNEI. The V segment lost 6 bases and the J segment 2 bases; nucleotides outside the gene matches: 5. The CDR3 is made up of 16 amino acids. In nucleotides, the CDR3 is TGTGCCAGCAGGGAGGGACTAGCGGGACTCACAGATACGCAGTATTTT. It is translated as CASREGLAGLTDTQYF. Looking up the rest from reference TRBV2 and TRBJ2-3 gives the full variable domain: EPEVTQTPSHQVTQMGQEVILRCVPISNHLYFYWYRQILGQKVEFLVSFYNNEISEKSEIFDDQFSVERPDGSNFTLKIRSTKLEDSAMYFCASREGLAGLTDTQYFGPGTRLTVL.

V gene TRBV9 combines with J gene TRBJ2-2; 11 bases are shared with TRBD1. Germline trimming cut 7 bases from V and 5 bases from J; bases unmatched to any gene: 7. The germline CDR1 and CDR2 sequences are SGDLS and YYNGEE. The CDR3 runs 15 residues. CDR3 sequence reads: CASGLGQGATGELFF. CDR3 nucleotide sequence: TGTGCCAGCGGACTTGGACAGGGGGCTACCGGGGAGCTGTTTTTT.

This chain uses TRBV10-3 with TRBJ2-3; perhaps TRBD2 as D (6 bases). Deletions cut 2 bases from V and 2 bases from J, with 8 bases between. Germline V lookup: CDR1 ENHRY, CDR2 SYGVKD. The CDR3 covers 14 residues. In DNA form, the CDR3 reads TGTGCCATCAGTGAGGGGGACTTCACAGATACGCAGTATTTT. This codes for CAISEGDFTDTQYF.

The chain recombines TRBV25-1 with TRBJ1-2; no clear D gene. Germline CDR1 is MGHDK and CDR2 is SYGVNS. V gave up 3 bases and J gave up 2 bases, with 19 bases separating them. The CDR3 contains 17 residues. The CDR3 spells CASSDQVSQDPNYGYTF. The CDR3 nucleotides read TGTGCCAGCAGTGATCAGGTTTCGCAGGACCCAAACTATGGCTACACCTTC.

The J gene is TRBJ1-1, the V gene TRBV6-5; 7 bases fit TRBD1. CDR1 is MNHEY, CDR2 SVGAGI, per germline. The junction had 8 bases not matched to a gene; V was cut back by 6 bases and J by 4 bases. The CDR3 is 14 residues long. The CDR3 is CASRPNRGGTEAFF. The DNA of the CDR3 is TGTGCCAGCAGGCCCAACAGGGGCGGCACTGAAGCTTTCTTT.